This T cell receptor beta chain was obtained from a study of T cell repertoires in cytomegalovirus infection. Study-wide results and caveats: Dominant in the ex vivo response were TCR beta clonotypes restricted by HLA-C and specific for CMV.

This clonotype was recorded many times. Antigen: not known. Germline V gene data show CDR1 as SGHVS and CDR2 as FQNEAQ. Trimming left V 1 base short and J 4 bases short, with 19 bases between. The CDR3 loop spans 18 amino acids. TCRdb independently ran MiXCR on the reads; one entry per CDR3 protein. The table has roughly 640,000 distinct CDR3 sequences, approximately 24% seen once; the top ten hold approximately 8.2%. This TCR derives from a human donor in good health (CMV status not recorded). Some clones in this sample may be carry-over from other donors' samples. The chain joins TRBV7-8 to TRBJ2-2; D possibly corresponds to TRBD2 (6 bases). The specimen sequenced was CD8+ T cells from PBMCs. Here the CDR3 DNA reads TGTGCCAGCAGCTTAGTCCGACCAGGGAGGATGGTCACCGGGGAGCTGTTTTTT. It specifies CASSLVRPGRMVTGELFF.